These 28 T cell receptor beta chains originate from one sample sequenced in a study of blood T cells in healthy people across ages. Alongside a J-beta primer mix, a sample-barcoded 5' primer served in a second PCR lasting roughly 6 to 11 cycles. Each CDR3 protein is one row after TCRdb ran MiXCR on the 5' RACE reads. The table has over 950,000 distinct CDR3 sequences, roughly two fifths seen once. Material for sequencing was blood. These receptors came from a man between 18 and 29 years old in good health.

The chain combines TRBV4-2 with TRBJ2-1; D remains unclear. The CDR3 spans 13 residues. Germline lookup yields CDR1 LGHNA and CDR2 YNFKEQ. Trimming pared 0 bases from V and 9 bases from J, leaving 9 bases between. The CDR3 DNA reads as TGTGCCAGCAGCCAAGATCTGGGCGCTGAGCAGTTCTTC. Its translation: CASSQDLGAEQFF.

There are a few counts of this clonotype. The chain is built from TRBV6-5 and TRBJ2-1, with D tentatively TRBD1 or TRBD2 (6 bases each). This CDR3 is 12 amino acids long. Germline V lookup: CDR1 MNHEY, CDR2 SVGAGI. Trimming removed 8 bases at V and 7 bases at J, with 12 bases between. The CDR3 sequence is CASGGRSNEQFF. The CDR3 DNA reads as TGTGCCAGCGGGGGGCGATCGAATGAGCAGTTCTTC.

The sample holds many counts of this clonotype. The rearrangement uses TRBV4-3 and TRBJ2-1, with D possibly called TRBD1 or TRBD2 (5 bases each). This CDR3 is built from 13 residues. The V end lost 0 bases, the J end lost 6 bases, and 6 bases lay between the germline ends. The germline CDR1 and CDR2 sequences are LGHNA and YSLEER. The CDR3 sequence is CASSQERGNEQFF. CDR3 DNA: TGCGCCAGCAGCCAAGAGAGGGGCAATGAGCAGTTCTTC.

This chain uses TRBV29-1 with TRBJ1-1, with D maybe TRBD1 (6 bases). The CDR3 covers 14 residues. V shed 7 bases and J shed 0 bases, with 15 bases lying between them. Germline V gene sequence: CDR1 SQVTM, CDR2 ANQGSEA. This chain's CDR3 is CSAPRGGVNTEAFF. In DNA, the CDR3 is TGCAGCGCTCCGCGCGGGGGCGTGAACACTGAAGCTTTCTTT.

This chain joins TRBV20-1 and TRBJ2-1; 8 bases map to TRBD2. Trimming at V came to 3 bases and at J to 7 bases, leaving 8 bases not matched to a gene. The CDR3 covers 14 residues. Germline assignment: CDR1 DFQATT and CDR2 SNEGSKA (reference sequence). CDR3 loop: CSASAAGLGNEQFF. CDR3 in DNA: TGCAGTGCTAGTGCGGCGGGACTAGGGAATGAGCAGTTCTTC.

This clonotype was picked up a small number of times. V and J are TRBV28 and TRBJ2-1; D gene ambiguous. Trimming pared 8 bases from V and 10 bases from J, leaving 18 bases between. The CDR3 totals 13 residues. Germline CDR1 MDHEN, CDR2 SYDVKM. This chain's CDR3 is CASQYIPEGEQFF. The CDR3 DNA reads as TGTGCCAGCCAGTACATTCCAGAAGGGGAGCAGTTCTTC.

The chain joins TRBV6-1 to TRBJ2-7, with D possibly matching TRBD2 (6 bases). Trimming removed 1 base at V and 3 bases at J, with 13 bases between. Germline V gene data show CDR1 as MNHNS and CDR2 as SASEGT. CDR3 length: 15 residues. The DNA of the CDR3 is TGTGCCAGCAGTGAAGAGGCCGAGGGACTCTACGAGCAGTACTTC. Translated, it gives CASSEEAEGLYEQYF.

This clonotype occurred a few times. An end of the junction does not agree with germline; a read error may underlie this. This rearrangement joins TRBV7-2 to TRBJ1-6; D not certain. There are 14 residues in the CDR3. From germline, CDR1 is SGHTA and CDR2 FQGNSA. DNA for the CDR3: TGTGTCAGCAGCTACCAGCTGAATAATTCACCCCTCCACTTT. Protein: CVSSYQLNNSPLHF.

CDR3 amino acids: CASSQTGRSYEQYF. CDR3 in DNA: TGTGCCAGCAGCCAAACAGGACGGTCCTACGAGCAGTACTTC. The rearrangement uses TRBV7-8 and TRBJ2-7; possible D gene TRBD1, 5 bases. The V gene lost 5 bases and the J gene lost 1 base, with 12 bases spanning the gap. Germline V gene lookup returns CDR1 SGHVS and CDR2 FQNEAQ. The CDR3 runs to 14 residues.

This clonotype has at least ten counts. The J gene is TRBJ2-3, the V gene TRBV5-1; D could derive from TRBD1 or TRBD2 (5 bases each). The CDR3 extends over 14 amino acids. V was shortened by 5 bases and J by 1 base, with 11 bases between the two germline ends. In germline, CDR1 is SGHRS, CDR2 YFSETQ. CDR3 sequence: CASSRGVGTDTQYF. For the CDR3, the DNA is TGCGCCAGCAGTCGAGGGGTCGGCACAGATACGCAGTATTTT.

J is TRBJ2-4 and V is TRBV20-1; 10 bases are shared with TRBD1. The length of the CDR3 is 15 residues. CDR1 and CDR2 (germline): DFQATT, SNEGSKA (reference sequence). Germline trimming cut 0 bases from V and 13 bases from J; bases unmatched to any gene: 12. The CDR3: CSARDHGQGGFKQYF. CDR3 in DNA: TGCAGTGCTAGAGATCACGGACAGGGGGGGTTTAAGCAGTACTTC.

This clonotype showed up just once. The chain is built from TRBV5-5 and TRBJ1-1, with 7 bases fitting TRBD1. In germline, CDR1 is SGHKS, CDR2 YYEKEE (reference sequence). V shed 1 base, J shed 10 bases, and the junction held 10 bases outside the gene matches. This CDR3 has 14 amino acids. In DNA, the CDR3 is TGTGCCAGCAGCTTGAGGACAGGATTTGGTGTAGCTTTCTTT. Protein sequence: CASSLRTGFGVAFF.

The chain links TRBV3-1 to TRBJ1-6; D is undetermined. This CDR3 contains 13 residues. Trimming took off 2 bases at V and 10 bases at J, with 9 bases between the two ends. Germline-derived CDR1 and CDR2 are LGHDT and YNNKEL (reference sequence). CDR3 nucleotides: TGTGCCAGCAGCCAATTCAGGAGCTCACCCCTCCACTTT. Amino acids: CASSQFRSSPLHF.

This clonotype was seen only a few times. The V call is TRBV15, the J call TRBJ2-3, with a weak D call TRBD2 (7 bases). V was cut by 3 bases and J by 3 bases, with 16 bases left in between. The CDR3 sequence is 16 residues long. CDR1 is LNHNV and CDR2 is YYDKDF in the germline V gene (reference sequence). The CDR3 region is CATSSEGGGRTDTQYF. The DNA for the CDR3 is TGTGCCACCAGCAGCGAGGGGGGGGGGCGAACAGATACGCAGTATTTT. Full variable domain (missing parts from reference TRBV15 and TRBJ2-3): DAMVIQNPRYQVTQFGKPVTLSCSQTLNHNVMYWYQQKSSQAPKLLFHYYDKDFNNEADTPDNFQSRRPNTSFCFLDIRSPGLGDTAMYLCATSSEGGGRTDTQYFGPGTRLTVL.

The chain carries TRBV11-1 and TRBJ2-5, with 7 bases aligning to TRBD1. Germline lookup yields CDR1 SGHAT and CDR2 FQDESV (reference sequence). Trimming at V came to 6 bases and at J to 3 bases, leaving 7 bases not matched to a gene. The CDR3 extends over 14 amino acids. The CDR3 sequence is CASSFGTAKETQYF. The CDR3 DNA sequence: TGTGCCAGCAGTTTCGGGACAGCCAAAGAGACCCAGTACTTC.

This clonotype was picked up a small number of times. The chain couples TRBV6-6 to TRBJ2-3; D is perhaps TRBD1 or TRBD2 (6 bases each). Germline CDR1 reads MNHNY; CDR2 reads SVGAGI (reference sequence). With 0 bases removed from V and 4 bases from J, the gap between germline ends came to 17 bases. The CDR3 runs to 17 residues. As DNA, the CDR3 is TGTGCCAGCAGTTACTCGAGGTCGGGGGCCGCGGCAGATACGCAGTATTTT. It translates to CASSYSRSGAAADTQYF.

This clonotype has only a few counts. V and J are TRBV4-3 and TRBJ1-1, with no clear D. The CDR3 contains 16 residues. The ends were cut back, 0 bases at V and 0 bases at J, with 11 bases in the middle. Per germline, CDR1 LGHNA and CDR2 YSLEER. This CDR3 reads CASSQDGQPMNTEAFF. CDR3 bases: TGCGCCAGCAGCCAAGATGGCCAGCCCATGAACACTGAAGCTTTCTTT.

This clonotype was counted between two and nine times. The genes are TRBV12-3 or TRBV12-4 and TRBJ2-2; the match to TRBD1 covers 10 bases. CDR3 length equals 15 residues. V was clipped by 7 bases and J by 3 bases; unmatched bases: 5. The CDR3 region is CASKTGTGDTGELFF. CDR3 in DNA: TGTGCCAGCAAAACCGGGACAGGGGACACCGGGGAGCTGTTTTTT.

V gene TRBV7-2 combines with J gene TRBJ1-6; D not resolved. The CDR3 covers 18 residues. CDR1 is SGHTA and CDR2 is FQGNSA in the germline V gene. V shed 5 bases and J shed 1 base, with 18 bases lying between them. The CDR3 DNA is TGTGCCAGCAGCCAGACTACCGGGAGAGGATCCTATAATTCACCCCTCCACTTT. This codes for CASSQTTGRGSYNSPLHF.

There are a few counts of this clonotype. The chain has TRBV10-3 and TRBJ2-2, with 10 bases matching TRBD1. V shed 6 bases and J 1 base; nucleotides not matched to a gene: 5. CDR1 and CDR2 from the germline V gene are ENHRY and SYGVKD. This CDR3 comprises 16 residues. The CDR3 spells CAISQTGGVNTGELFF. For the CDR3, the DNA is TGTGCCATCAGCCAGACAGGGGGCGTGAACACCGGGGAGCTGTTTTTT.

V gene TRBV7-3 combines with J gene TRBJ2-7; D not resolved. CDR3 length: 13 amino acids. Germline V gives CDR1 SGHTA, CDR2 FQGTGA. Deletions cut 5 bases from V and 7 bases from J, with 15 bases between. The CDR3 coding sequence is TGTGCCAGCAGCACGCGTAGTCGGAATGAGCAGTACTTC. It encodes CASSTRSRNEQYF.

This clonotype was found a few times. The chain couples TRBV30 to TRBJ2-4; perhaps TRBD1 as D (7 bases). In germline, CDR1 is GTSNPN, CDR2 SVGIG (reference sequence). Trimming removed 8 bases at V and 6 bases at J, with 11 bases between. The CDR3 runs 11 residues. The CDR3 DNA follows: TGTGCCGGGGGGACAGCAAACATTCAGTACTTC. Translated: CAGGTANIQYF.

CDR3 amino acids: CSGSEELTEAFF. The DNA of the CDR3 is TGCAGTGGCTCAGAAGAACTAACTGAAGCTTTCTTT. The chain carries TRBV20-1 and TRBJ1-1; D gene ambiguous. The CDR3 runs to 12 residues. Trimming removed 7 bases from V and 5 bases from J, with 14 bases in between. The germline CDR1 and CDR2 sequences are DFQATT and SNEGSKA (reference sequence).

A note on this clonotype: This clone may be a read error of a much larger clone one base away. This sequence joins TRBV7-2 and TRBJ1-4; D ambiguous. Germline-derived CDR1 and CDR2 are SGHTA and FQGNSA. V was clipped by 1 base and J by 6 bases, with 9 bases between them. The length of the CDR3 is 14 residues. CDR3 residues: CTSSLEGYDEKLFF. In DNA form, the CDR3 reads TGTACCAGCAGCTTAGAGGGTTACGATGAAAAACTGTTTTTT.

V gene TRBV20-1 combines with J gene TRBJ2-7, with 9 bases lining up with TRBD1. V gave up 4 bases and J gave up 5 bases; unmatched junction bases: 12. CDR3 length equals 15 residues. Germline V gene data show CDR1 as DFQATT and CDR2 as SNEGSKA (reference sequence). The CDR3 loop reads CSAMAGTGYGNEQYF. The CDR3 DNA follows: TGCAGTGCTATGGCCGGGACAGGGTACGGGAACGAGCAGTACTTC.

CDR3 residues: CASSLTSGGSKNEQYF. The CDR3 DNA sequence: TGTGCCAGCAGTCTGACTAGCGGGGGTTCAAAGAATGAGCAGTACTTC. The J gene is TRBJ2-1, the V gene TRBV2; 12 bases are a match to TRBD2. The DNA end is more similar to TRBJ2-7, so the J call may be wrong. Germline CDR1 is SNHLY and CDR2 is FYNNEI. CDR3 size: 16 residues.

For the CDR3, the DNA is TGTGCCAGCAGCCCCGCCTTTAACTATGGCTACACCTTC. Protein sequence: CASSPAFNYGYTF. This chain joins TRBV14 and TRBJ1-2; no firm D call. This CDR3 contains 13 residues. The V gene lost 4 bases and the J gene lost 1 base, with 7 bases spanning the gap. Germline CDR1 SGHDN, CDR2 FVKESK.

The rearrangement links TRBV6-5 to TRBJ2-1; TRBD2 is a possible D gene (6 bases). Germline V lookup: CDR1 MNHEY, CDR2 SVGAGI. This CDR3 comprises 14 residues. Between the trimmed V and J ends, which lost 4 bases and 12 bases, there was a span of 19 bases. CDR3 sequence (DNA): TGTGCCAGCAGTTGGGAGACAGCTTCAGCGGGGCAGTTCTTC. This translates into CASSWETASAGQFF.